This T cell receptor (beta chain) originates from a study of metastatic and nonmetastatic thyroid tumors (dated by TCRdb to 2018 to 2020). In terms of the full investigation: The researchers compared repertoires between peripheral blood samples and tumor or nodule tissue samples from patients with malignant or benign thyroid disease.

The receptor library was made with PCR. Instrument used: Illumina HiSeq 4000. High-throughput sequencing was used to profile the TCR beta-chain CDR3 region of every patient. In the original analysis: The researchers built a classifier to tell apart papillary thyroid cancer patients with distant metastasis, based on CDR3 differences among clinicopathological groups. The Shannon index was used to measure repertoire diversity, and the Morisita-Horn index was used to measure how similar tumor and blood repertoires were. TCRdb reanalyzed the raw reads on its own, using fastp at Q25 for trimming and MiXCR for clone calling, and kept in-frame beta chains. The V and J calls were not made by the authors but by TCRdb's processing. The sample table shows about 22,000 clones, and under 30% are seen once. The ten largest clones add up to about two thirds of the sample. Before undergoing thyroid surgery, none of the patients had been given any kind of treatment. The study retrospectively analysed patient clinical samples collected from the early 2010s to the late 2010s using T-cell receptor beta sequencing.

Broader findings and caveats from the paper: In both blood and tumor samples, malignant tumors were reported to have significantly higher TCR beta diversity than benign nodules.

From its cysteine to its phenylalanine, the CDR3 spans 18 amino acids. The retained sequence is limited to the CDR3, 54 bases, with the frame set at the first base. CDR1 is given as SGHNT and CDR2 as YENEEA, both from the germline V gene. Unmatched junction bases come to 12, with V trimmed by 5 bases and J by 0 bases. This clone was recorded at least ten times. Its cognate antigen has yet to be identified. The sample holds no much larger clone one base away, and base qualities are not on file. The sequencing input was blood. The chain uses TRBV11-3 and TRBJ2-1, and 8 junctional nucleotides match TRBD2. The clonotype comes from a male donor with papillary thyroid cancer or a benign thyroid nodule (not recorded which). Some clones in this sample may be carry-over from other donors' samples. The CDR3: CASSPGGGGGVSYNEQFF. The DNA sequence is TGTGCCAGCAGCCCCGGGGGGGGTGGCGGGGTCTCCTACAATGAGCAGTTCTTC. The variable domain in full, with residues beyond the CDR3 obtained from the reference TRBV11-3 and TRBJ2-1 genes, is EAGVVQSPRYKIIEKKQPVAFWCNPISGHNTLYWYLQNLGQGPELLIRYENEEAVDDSQLPKDRFSAERLKGVDSTLKIQPAELGDSAVYLCASSPGGGGGVSYNEQFFGPGTRLTVL.